One TCR beta chain is described in this entry. The sample originates from a study of regulatory T cells in long-lasting Graves disease. Sample time point: persistent/refractory GD, antithyroid drugs over 5 years with positive TRAb. Extracted PBMC RNA gave rise to the TCR library. The patient group derived from an endocrinology department in Xi'an, China. The CDR3 covers 12 residues. CDR1 and CDR2 (germline): DFQATT, SNEGSKA (reference sequence). Trimming pared 2 bases from V and 2 bases from J, leaving 4 bases between. In building TCR beta libraries, iRepertoire HTBI primers were used together with Arm-PCR of CDR3 regions. TCRdb called the multiplex PCR reads again in MiXCR, with one record for every CDR3 protein. Of 350,000 to 450,000 distinct CDR3 sequences in the sample, around 20% were seen once.

The sample in question was peripheral blood mononuclear cells (PBMCs), obtained when the disease was refractory, from a patient treated with antithyroid drugs. The J gene is TRBJ2-1, the V gene TRBV20-1; no clear D. This sequence was found in a female donor with Graves disease. The CDR3 DNA follows: TGCAGTGCTAGACCTGCCTACAATGAGCAGTTCTTC. Its protein product is CSARPAYNEQFF.